Following are 8 T cell receptor beta chains from one sample sequenced in a study of CXCR3-negative and CXCR3-positive naive CD8 T cells. The method, 5' RACE with UMI labels, was used to prepare the TRB cDNA libraries. TCRdb re-called the 5' RACE reads, yielding one record per CDR3 amino acid sequence without DNA. Recorded here are just under 45,000 distinct CDR3 sequences; the top ten clones represent 14% to 15%. Sequencing input: memory CD8+ T cells from blood. The receptors were gathered from a human donor in good health. Some clones in this sample may be carry-over from other donors' samples.

The chain couples TRBV6-6 to TRBJ1-4. CDR1 is MNHNY, CDR2 SVGAGI, per germline (reference sequence). CDR3 length: 13 residues. CDR3 loop: CATTPANNEKLFF.

The chain links TRBV2 to TRBJ1-1. CDR1 and CDR2 (germline): SNHLY, FYNNEI. This CDR3 spans 13 amino acids. The CDR3: CASNRPENTEAFF.

This clonotype shows up as large by frequency. The chain is built from TRBV6-1 and TRBJ1-5; TCRdb's D gene call, TRBD1, goes unchecked for lack of DNA. This CDR3 has 14 amino acids. The germline V gene has CDR1 MNHNS and CDR2 SASEGT. The chain's CDR3 is CASSGAGGNQPQHF.

This sequence joins TRBV27 and TRBJ2-7. Germline CDR1 is MNHEY and CDR2 is SMNVEV (reference sequence). The CDR3 has 14 residues. The chain's CDR3 is CASSLFGSTYEQYF.

The chain employs TRBV2 and TRBJ2-7. This CDR3 spans 12 amino acids. The germline V gene has CDR1 SNHLY and CDR2 FYNNEI. The CDR3 is CASTQVSYEQYF.

This chain uses TRBV28 with TRBJ2-1. The CDR3 spans 15 residues. In germline, CDR1 is MDHEN, CDR2 SYDVKM. The CDR3 sequence is CASSLLRESYNEQFF.

CDR3 amino acids: CASSQAAGRDQETQYF. This chain joins TRBV4-2 and TRBJ2-5; TCRdb proposes TRBD1, but this gene call is untestable without DNA. Germline CDR1 is LGHNA and CDR2 is YNFKEQ. The length of the CDR3 is 16 residues.

The chain combines TRBV5-1 with TRBJ2-1. CDR1 is SGHRS and CDR2 is YFSETQ in the germline V gene. The CDR3 has 15 residues. The chain's CDR3 is CASSLEAVSYNEQFF. Supplemented by reference TRBV5-1 and TRBJ2-1, the full variable domain reads KAGVTQTPRYLIKTRGQQVTLSCSPISGHRSVSWYQQTPGQGLQFLFEYFSETQRNKGNFPGRFSGRQFSNSRSEMNVSTLELGDSALYLCASSLEAVSYNEQFFGPGTRLTVL.